This TCR beta chain is drawn from a study of T cell repertoires in cytomegalovirus infection. Whole-study context: Well-studied HLA-B-restricted CMV epitopes were used in the study alongside recently identified HLA-C-restricted ones. Public TCR beta signature analysis indicated the presence of both CMV infection and matching HLA type.

Study-wide results and limits: CMV-specific TCR beta clonotypes restricted by HLA-C dominated the ex vivo response. Summed frequency of shared TCR beta families picked out CMV carriers who also had the relevant HLA.

The CDR3 runs to 14 residues. The ends were cut back, 5 bases at V and 3 bases at J, with 9 bases in the middle. The germline gives CDR1 KGHDR, CDR2 SFDVKD. As to this clonotype: Its target is unknown.

TCRdb reprocessed the reads via MiXCR and lists one record per CDR3 protein. In the table there are about 830,000 distinct CDR3 sequences, approximately 32% of which are singletons. The sequencing here drew on cultured CD8+ T cells from PBMCs, taken from culture after CMV antigen stimulation. The clonotype comes from a human donor in good health (CMV status not recorded). Some clones in this sample may be carry-over from other donors' samples. The genes are TRBV24-1 and TRBJ2-2; D unresolved. CDR3 bases: TGTGCCACCAGTGGAACAGTGGACACCGGGGAGCTGTTTTTT. It specifies CATSGTVDTGELFF.